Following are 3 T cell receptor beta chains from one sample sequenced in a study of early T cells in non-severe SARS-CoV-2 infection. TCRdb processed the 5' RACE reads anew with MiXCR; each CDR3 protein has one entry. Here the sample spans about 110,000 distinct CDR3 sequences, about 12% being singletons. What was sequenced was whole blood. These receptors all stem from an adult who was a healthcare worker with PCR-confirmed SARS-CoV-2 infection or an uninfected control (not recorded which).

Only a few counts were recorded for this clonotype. CDR3 nucleotide sequence: TGTGCCAGCAGCCCAGGAGGAAAACTGTTTTTT. Translating gives CASSPGGKLFF. The chain couples TRBV7-6 to TRBJ1-4; no firm D call. Trimming removed 5 bases at V and 10 bases at J, with 8 bases between. The CDR3 runs to 11 residues. The germline V gene encodes CDR1 SGHVS and CDR2 FNYEAQ.

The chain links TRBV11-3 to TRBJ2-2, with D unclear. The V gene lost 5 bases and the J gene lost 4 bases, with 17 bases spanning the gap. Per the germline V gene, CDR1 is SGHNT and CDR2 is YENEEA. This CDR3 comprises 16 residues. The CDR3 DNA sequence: TGTGCCAGCAGCATAGGAGTGGCAGCAACCACCGGGGAGCTGTTTTTT. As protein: CASSIGVAATTGELFF.

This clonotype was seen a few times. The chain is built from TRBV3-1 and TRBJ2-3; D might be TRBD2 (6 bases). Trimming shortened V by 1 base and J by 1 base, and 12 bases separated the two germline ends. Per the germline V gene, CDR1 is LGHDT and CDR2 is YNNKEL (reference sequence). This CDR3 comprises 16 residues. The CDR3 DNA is TGTGCCAGCAGCCAAGTGCAGGGCGGGGGCACAGATACGCAGTATTTT. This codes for CASSQVQGGGTDTQYF.